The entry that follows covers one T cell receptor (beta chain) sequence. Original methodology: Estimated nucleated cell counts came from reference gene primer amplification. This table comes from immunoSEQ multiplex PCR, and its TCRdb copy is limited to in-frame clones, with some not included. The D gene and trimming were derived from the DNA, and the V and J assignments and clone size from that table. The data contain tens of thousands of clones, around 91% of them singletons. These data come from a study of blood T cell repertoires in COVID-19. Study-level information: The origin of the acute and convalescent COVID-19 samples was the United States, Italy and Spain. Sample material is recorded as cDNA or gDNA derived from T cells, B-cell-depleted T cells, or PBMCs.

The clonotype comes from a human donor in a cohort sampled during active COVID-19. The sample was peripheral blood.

In nucleotides, the CDR3 is TGTGCCATCGGACCTTCGGGAAGGTACGAGCAGTACTTC. This translates into CAIGPSGRYEQYF. This chain joins TRBV27 and TRBJ2-7; tentative D call: TRBD2 (5 bases). In germline, CDR1 is MNHEY, CDR2 SMNVEV (reference sequence). CDR3 length: 13 amino acids. V was shortened by 10 bases and J by 4 bases, with 17 bases between the two germline ends.